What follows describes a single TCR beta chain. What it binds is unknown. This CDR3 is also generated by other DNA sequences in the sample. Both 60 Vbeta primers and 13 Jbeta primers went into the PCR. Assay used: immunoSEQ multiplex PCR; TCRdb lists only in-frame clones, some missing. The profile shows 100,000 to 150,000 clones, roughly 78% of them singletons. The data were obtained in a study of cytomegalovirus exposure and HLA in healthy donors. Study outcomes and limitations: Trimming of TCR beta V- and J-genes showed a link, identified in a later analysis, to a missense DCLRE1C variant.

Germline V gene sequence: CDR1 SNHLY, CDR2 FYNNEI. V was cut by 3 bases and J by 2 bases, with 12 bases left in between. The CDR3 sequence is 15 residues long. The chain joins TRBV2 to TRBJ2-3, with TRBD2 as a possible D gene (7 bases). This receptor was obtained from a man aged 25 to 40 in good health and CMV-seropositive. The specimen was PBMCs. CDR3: CASSDRGGTTDTQYF. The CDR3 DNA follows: TGTGCCAGCAGTGATCGCGGGGGCACCACAGATACGCAGTATTTT.